This TCR beta chain appears in the sequencing data of a study of T cells in Graves' hyperthyroidism and ophthalmopathy. RNA transcripts gave rise to amplified TCR beta CDR3 regions. Primed by the HTBI set, a first-round RT-PCR was run on the TCR CDR3. A single record per CDR3 protein comes from TCRdb applying MiXCR to the multiplex PCR reads. The sample includes a few hundred thousand distinct CDR3 sequences, roughly 46% seen only once; the top ten take about 8.3%. Hyperthyroidism of Graves' type that showed no ophthalmopathy progression within 18 months was stable. Lactation, pregnancy, other autoimmune disease or uncontrolled infection excluded patients. Trimming at V came to 3 bases and at J to 7 bases, leaving 7 bases not matched to a gene. The CDR3 has 14 residues. Germline assignment: CDR1 KGHDR and CDR2 SFDVKD. This clonotype was seen ten or more times.

The chain links TRBV24-1 to TRBJ1-1; TRBD1 agrees at 7 bases. Sequencing was carried out using peripheral blood or thyroid tissue (not recorded which). The sequence derives from a young woman with Graves' hyperthyroidism. The CDR3 region is CATSDPTGAREAFF. In nucleotides, the CDR3 is TGTGCCACCAGTGATCCTACAGGGGCGCGTGAAGCTTTCTTT.